The 23 T cell receptor beta chains given below trace back to one sample, sequenced in a study of Graves' ophthalmopathy and Graves' hyperthyroidism. RNA transcripts were the template, and TCR beta CDR3 regions were amplified from them. In the first round, RT-PCR was carried out with HTBI primers, and a multiplex PCR formed the second round. TCRdb redid the calling of the multiplex PCR reads with MiXCR, one entry per CDR3 protein. The top ten hold approximately 7% of the sample, which has hundreds of thousands of distinct CDR3 sequences, approximately 15% seen once. The sample was peripheral blood. The receptors were gathered from a woman under 30 with stable Graves' hyperthyroidism.

This clonotype was seen ten or more times. CDR3 loop: CASSTRTVSSYEQYF. In DNA, the CDR3 is TGTGCCAGCAGCACTCGGACAGTTTCCTCCTACGAGCAGTACTTC. This rearrangement joins TRBV7-2 to TRBJ2-7; tentatively, D is TRBD1 (6 bases). Trimming stripped 5 bases from V and 0 bases from J, with 14 bases between. Germline CDR1 SGHTA, CDR2 FQGNSA. The CDR3 totals 15 residues.

At least ten counts were recorded for this clonotype. V and J are TRBV6-1 and TRBJ1-2; D possibly corresponds to TRBD1 (5 bases). CDR3 length: 14 amino acids. The V end was cut by 4 bases, the J end by 4 bases, with 13 bases between. Germline assignment: CDR1 MNHNS and CDR2 SASEGT. CDR3 DNA sequence: TGTGCCAGCAGTGGGCGGACACGTACCTATGGCTACACCTTC. Its protein is CASSGRTRTYGYTF.

The rearrangement links TRBV29-1 to TRBJ1-1; the D is unclear. This CDR3 spans 13 amino acids. The V and J ends lost 6 bases and 0 bases respectively, with 11 bases between them. Per germline, CDR1 SQVTM and CDR2 ANQGSEA. The CDR3 DNA is TGCAGCGTCCGGACGGGTTTGAACACTGAAGCTTTCTTT. Protein sequence: CSVRTGLNTEAFF. The entire variable domain, with the rest obtained from reference TRBV29-1 and TRBJ1-1, is as follows: SAVISQKPSRDICQRGTSLTIQCQVDSQVTMMFWYRQQPGQSLTLIATANQGSEATYESGFVIDKFPISRPNLTFSTLTVSNMSPEDSSIYLCSVRTGLNTEAFFGQGTRLTVV.

This clonotype came up many times. V is TRBV5-5 and J is TRBJ1-3; TRBD1 matches at 7 bases. Trimming at V came to 0 bases and at J to 4 bases, leaving 4 bases not matched to a gene. This CDR3 has 15 residues. Germline V lookup: CDR1 SGHKS, CDR2 YYEKEE (reference sequence). For the CDR3, the DNA is TGTGCCAGCAGCTTGGGGACAGGAACAGGAAACACCATATATTTT. Translation gives CASSLGTGTGNTIYF.

The chain recombines TRBV4-1 with TRBJ1-2, with D perhaps matching TRBD1 (5 bases). The V gene lost 1 base and the J gene lost 8 bases, with 14 bases spanning the gap. The V gene's germline CDR1 is MGHRA and CDR2 YSYEKL. The CDR3 contains 14 residues. CDR3 nucleotide sequence: TGCGCCAGCAGCCAAGCCTCGACAGAGCGCGGCTACACCTTC. Translation: CASSQASTERGYTF.

The table lists this clonotype with many counts. The chain joins TRBV20-1 to TRBJ1-2; a weak D match, TRBD1 (5 bases). V was trimmed by 5 bases and J by 1 base, leaving 20 bases between them. CDR3 size: 16 residues. Germline-derived CDR1 and CDR2 are DFQATT and SNEGSKA (reference sequence). The CDR3 here is CSALDSLRGLNYGYTF. The CDR3 nucleotides read TGCAGTGCTCTAGACAGCCTAAGGGGCCTTAACTATGGCTACACCTTC.

The J gene is TRBJ1-2, the V gene TRBV27, with 8 bases matching TRBD1. CDR1 and CDR2 from the germline V gene are MNHEY and SMNVEV (reference sequence). The CDR3 totals 13 residues. The junction had 4 bases not matched to a gene; V was cut back by 3 bases and J by 7 bases. The CDR3 region is CASSFLGQVGYTF. DNA for the CDR3: TGTGCCAGCAGTTTCTTGGGACAGGTTGGCTACACCTTC.

This clonotype appeared many times. This chain connects TRBV20-1 to TRBJ2-5; D perhaps matches TRBD2 (5 bases). V shed 6 bases and J shed 5 bases, with 10 bases lying between them. From germline, CDR1 is DFQATT and CDR2 SNEGSKA (reference sequence). The CDR3 extends over 11 amino acids. Here the CDR3 DNA reads TGCAGTGCAGGAGGAGAGGAGACCCAGTACTTC. It codes for CSAGGEETQYF.

This clonotype was found many times. The rearrangement links TRBV12-3 or TRBV12-4 to TRBJ2-5, with 10 bases fitting TRBD2. J was trimmed by 1 base and V by 3 bases; bases with no gene match: 5. The CDR3 has 16 amino acids. The CDR3 protein is CASSFQRLAGQETQYF. CDR3 DNA: TGTGCCAGCAGTTTCCAGCGACTAGCGGGCCAAGAGACCCAGTACTTC.

This clonotype was picked up many times. A much larger clone differs by one base, so this may be a read error. The chain combines TRBV6-5 with TRBJ1-2, with D hard to call. CDR3 length: 13 amino acids. In germline, CDR1 is MNHEY, CDR2 SVGAGI. Trimming removed 2 bases from V and 0 bases from J, with 4 bases in between. The CDR3 DNA sequence: TGTGCCAGCAGTTACGTGACTAACTATGGCTACACCTTC. It is translated as CASSYVTNYGYTF.

This clonotype occurred many times. In DNA, the CDR3 is TGTGCCAGCAGTGTCCGGGGGGGACTTAACTATGGCTACACCTTC. Translating gives CASSVRGGLNYGYTF. The V and J genes are TRBV12-3 or TRBV12-4 and TRBJ1-2; D might be TRBD1 (5 bases). This CDR3 comprises 15 residues. V lost 5 bases and J lost 1, with 14 bases in between.

This clonotype was observed a few times. V usage is TRBV5-1 and J usage is TRBJ2-5; the D gene is possibly TRBD2 (5 bases). Germline V gene data show CDR1 as SGHRS and CDR2 as YFSETQ. This CDR3 contains 16 residues. The germline V and J ends were trimmed by 5 bases and 0 bases, with 17 bases remaining between them. In DNA form, the CDR3 reads TGCGCCAGCAGTTCGGGCGACTACCGGTACCAAGAGACCCAGTACTTC. This encodes CASSSGDYRYQETQYF.

In its sample, this clonotype was seen many times. This chain joins TRBV12-3 or TRBV12-4 and TRBJ2-2; 9 bases match TRBD1. Unmatched junction bases numbered 3, after V lost 6 bases and J lost 1 base. The CDR3 covers 15 residues. The CDR3 loop reads CASRPTGGNTGELFF. Here the CDR3 DNA reads TGTGCCAGCAGGCCGACAGGGGGGAACACCGGGGAGCTGTTTTTT.

This clonotype was recorded at least ten times. The chain recombines TRBV27 with TRBJ1-2; D remains ambiguous. Germline V lookup: CDR1 MNHEY, CDR2 SMNVEV (reference sequence). Trimming shortened V by 0 bases and J by 10 bases, and 12 bases separated the two germline ends. The CDR3 consists of 13 residues. The CDR3 DNA is TGTGCCAGCAGTTTATCGGCCAAAGATGACTACACCTTC. It translates to CASSLSAKDDYTF.

The rearrangement uses TRBV6-1 and TRBJ2-7; 9 bases fit TRBD2. Germline loops: CDR1 MNHNS, CDR2 SASEGT. The V segment lost 8 bases and the J segment 0 bases; nucleotides outside the gene matches: 5. There are 14 residues in the CDR3. CDR3 region: CASVLAGPSYEQYF. In DNA, the CDR3 is TGTGCCAGCGTCCTAGCGGGACCCTCCTACGAGCAGTACTTC.

This clonotype appeared many times. V gene TRBV7-2 combines with J gene TRBJ1-5; the D is unclear. Germline CDR1 and CDR2: SGHTA and FQGNSA. Trimming stripped 1 base from V and 6 bases from J, with 7 bases between. This CDR3 comprises 13 residues. CDR3 nucleotide sequence: TGTGCCAGCAGCTTAGATCAAGGTCAGCCCCAGCATTTT. Its protein is CASSLDQGQPQHF.

This clonotype was detected many times. The rearrangement links TRBV6-1 to TRBJ1-6, with TRBD1 matching over 7 bases. The CDR3 has 14 residues. Looked up from germline, CDR1 is MNHNS and CDR2 is SASEGT. After removal of 3 bases from V and 7 bases from J, the junction contained 3 bases not matched to a gene. DNA of the CDR3: TGTGCCAGCAGTGACCGGGACAGAAATTCACCCCTCCACTTT. Translated, it gives CASSDRDRNSPLHF.

This clonotype was seen at least ten times. CDR3 DNA: TGCGCCAGCAGCCCAACCTGGGGGTCTAATTCACCCCTCCACTTT. Translating it yields CASSPTWGSNSPLHF. The genes are TRBV4-1 and TRBJ1-6, with D possibly matching TRBD1 (5 bases). Germline V gene data show CDR1 as MGHRA and CDR2 as YSYEKL. V was clipped by 4 bases and J by 6 bases, with 13 bases between them. The CDR3 has 15 amino acids.

This clonotype was counted a few times. The genes are TRBV20-1 and TRBJ1-1; D unclear. This CDR3 contains 13 residues. Looked up from germline, CDR1 is DFQATT and CDR2 is SNEGSKA (reference sequence). V was shortened by 3 bases and J by 1 base, with 9 bases between the two germline ends. The CDR3 loop reads CSASGDGNTEAFF. For the CDR3, the DNA is TGCAGTGCTAGCGGTGACGGGAACACTGAAGCTTTCTTT.

There are many counts of this clonotype. The rearrangement joins TRBV12-3 or TRBV12-4 to TRBJ1-1, with TRBD1 as a possible D gene (5 bases). CDR3 size: 17 residues. V was cut by 4 bases and J by 0 bases, with 18 bases left in between. In DNA form, the CDR3 reads TGTGCCAGCAGTTGGGGCAGGGCCCCTTCCGTGAACACTGAAGCTTTCTTT. Protein sequence: CASSWGRAPSVNTEAFF.

This clonotype was recorded at least ten times. The chain combines TRBV6-1 with TRBJ2-7; the match to TRBD1 covers 7 bases. V lost 4 bases and J lost 0; bases outside the gene matches: 3. The germline gives CDR1 MNHNS, CDR2 SASEGT. The CDR3 contains 14 residues. CDR3 coding DNA: TGTGCCAGCAGTGCCGGACAGGCCTCCTACGAGCAGTACTTC. Amino acid sequence: CASSAGQASYEQYF.

This clonotype appeared many times. The chain employs TRBV7-9 and TRBJ2-5, with a tentative D call TRBD2 (6 bases). The CDR3 spans 12 residues. Between the trimmed V and J ends, which lost 5 bases and 2 bases, there was a span of 6 bases. CDR1 is SEHNR and CDR2 is FQNEAQ in the germline V gene (reference sequence). The CDR3 sequence is CASSGGQETQYF. DNA of the CDR3: TGTGCCAGCAGCGGGGGGCAAGAGACCCAGTACTTC.

This clonotype was detected ten times or more. The chain recombines TRBV20-1 with TRBJ2-4; D tentatively fits TRBD1 or TRBD2 (5 bases each). V was trimmed by 0 bases and J by 0 bases, leaving 12 bases between them. Germline loops: CDR1 DFQATT, CDR2 SNEGSKA (reference sequence). This CDR3 region has 16 residues. CDR3 nucleotides: TGCAGTGCTAGAGATAATCAGGGACGAGCCAAAAACATTCAGTACTTC. This codes for CSARDNQGRAKNIQYF.